This T cell receptor (beta chain) was observed in a study of T cells expressing NK-cell markers. Study at large: Cells sorted as CD3+CD56+NKG2C+, CD3+CD56+NKG2C- and CD3+CD56-NKG2C+ T cells supplied the TCR beta repertoires. Sequencing covered eight donors, seven HCMV-seropositive and one seronegative. General study findings and limits: Dominance of the CD3+CD56-NKG2C+ fraction by these clonotypes also held in several donors.

Concerning this clonotype itself: Its specificity is not known.

TCRdb reprocessed the 5' RACE reads and keeps a single row for each CDR3 protein, giving no DNA. The record lists roughly 390,000 distinct CDR3 sequences, of which the ten most abundant hold around 5.3%. Germline assignment: CDR1 DFQATT and CDR2 SNEGSKA (reference sequence). The CDR3 totals 13 residues. This clonotype was obtained from a man aged 18-69 years in good health. This chain joins TRBV20-1 and TRBJ2-5. Sequencing used blood T cells: a sorted CD56 or NKG2C T cell subset, CD4+ or CD8+ T cells, or bulk PBMC T cells (not recorded which). Here the CDR3 reads CSARGTELETQYF.